The 23 T cell receptor beta chains given below trace back to one sample, sequenced in a study of beta chain features in type 1 diabetes. Expressed TCRB transcripts were sequenced, since all the RNA that had been isolated was reverse transcribed. Here immunoSEQ multiplex PCR was the method, and the copy in TCRdb shows in-frame clones only, minus some. This sample has about 150,000 clones, with over 8.5% found just once. The sequencing input was central memory CD4+ T cells from blood. These receptors all stem from a man aged 18 to 30 in good health.

Remarks on this clone: This clone may be a read error of a much larger clone one base away. V and J are TRBV11-1 and TRBJ1-5; possibly TRBD1 for D (6 bases). CDR3 size: 13 residues. Germline CDR1 reads SGHAT; CDR2 reads FQDESV (reference sequence). Between the trimmed V and J ends, which lost 5 bases and 6 bases, there was a span of 11 bases. The CDR3 DNA reads TGTGCCAGCAGCCGACAGGTGGGTCAGCCCCAGCATTTT. This translates into CASSRQVGQPQHF.

The chain's CDR3 is CASSFGRGEQPQHF. CDR3 DNA sequence: TGTGCCAGCAGTTTTGGCAGGGGAGAGCAGCCCCAGCATTTT. V is TRBV28 and J is TRBJ1-5, with D tentatively TRBD1 (6 bases). Germline lookup yields CDR1 MDHEN and CDR2 SYDVKM. The CDR3 has 14 residues. The V end lost 3 bases, the J end lost 7 bases, and 13 bases lay between the germline ends.

This clone came up a few times. The chain carries TRBV18 and TRBJ2-5, with D tentatively TRBD2 (5 bases). V dropped 5 bases and J dropped 4 bases, with 11 bases sitting between them. CDR3 size: 13 residues. Looked up from germline, CDR1 is KGHSH and CDR2 is LQKENI. CDR3 DNA: TGTGCCAGCTCAATCGGGGAACGAGAGACCCAGTACTTC. Protein sequence: CASSIGERETQYF.

This clone occurred a few times. The same CDR3 is also encoded by other DNA sequences in this sample. The chain's CDR3 is CSVEAGGYEQYF. CDR3 in DNA: TGCAGCGTTGAAGCGGGAGGGTACGAGCAGTACTTC. The chain couples TRBV29-1 to TRBJ2-7; 8 nucleotides line up with TRBD2. V lost 1 base, J lost 4 bases, and 0 bases stayed unmatched. Per the germline V gene, CDR1 is SQVTM and CDR2 is ANQGSEA. The length of the CDR3 is 12 residues.

This chain joins TRBV6-6 and TRBJ2-5, with 8 bases that match TRBD2. The V and J ends lost 5 bases and 5 bases, in that order; junction bases with no gene match: 1. The germline V gene has CDR1 MNHNY and CDR2 SVGAGI (reference sequence). The CDR3 has 12 amino acids. As DNA, the CDR3 is TGTGCCAGCAGTCCGGGAGGGGAGACCCAGTACTTC. Amino acid sequence: CASSPGGETQYF.

The V and J genes are TRBV7-8 and TRBJ2-7; D possibly corresponds to TRBD1 (6 bases). The V end was cut by 5 bases, the J end by 2 bases, with 19 bases between. CDR1 and CDR2 (germline): SGHVS, FQNEAQ. The CDR3 is 16 amino acids. CDR3 bases: TGTGCCAGCAGCCCCGATCCGACAGGTTTGACCTACGAGCAGTACTTC. Translated, it gives CASSPDPTGLTYEQYF.

This clone has a count of ten or more. The chain couples TRBV7-3 to TRBJ2-1, with 10 positions matching TRBD2. Germline lookup yields CDR1 SGHTA and CDR2 FQGTGA. With V trimmed by 0 bases and J by 8 bases, 1 base remained unmatched. This CDR3 contains 14 residues. In nucleotides, the CDR3 is TGTGCCAGCAGCTTAACTAGCGGGGGGTATGAGCAGTTCTTC. As protein: CASSLTSGGYEQFF.

This clone was found a few times. The rearrangement uses TRBV6-6 and TRBJ1-4; a possible D gene is TRBD1 (5 bases). CDR1 and CDR2 (germline): MNHNY, SVGAGI (reference sequence). V lost 0 bases to trimming and J lost 7 bases, with 12 bases between them. The CDR3 length is 15 residues. CDR3 bases: TGTGCCAGCAGTTACTCGGGGGAATGGGGTGAAAAACTGTTTTTT. Protein sequence: CASSYSGEWGEKLFF.

This clone appeared a few times. The genes are TRBV7-2 and TRBJ1-2; TRBD1 matches 8 bases. V was pared by 5 bases and J by 7 bases, with 9 bases of the junction left unmatched. The V gene's germline CDR1 is SGHTA and CDR2 FQGNSA. CDR3 length: 14 residues. CDR3 residues: CASSPPRTGIGYTF. The DNA for the CDR3 is TGTGCCAGCAGCCCTCCCCGGACAGGGATTGGCTACACCTTC.

This clone has a handful of counts. The gene calls are TRBV29-1 and TRBJ2-7, with D unclear. Germline CDR1 is SQVTM and CDR2 is ANQGSEA. Trimming pared 2 bases from V and 6 bases from J, leaving 8 bases between. The CDR3 loop spans 11 amino acids. Here the CDR3 DNA reads TGCAGCGTTGAACGTAAGGGCGAGCAGTACTTC. Translated: CSVERKGEQYF.

The chain joins TRBV28 to TRBJ2-5, with TRBD1 matching 11 bases. The DNA matches TRBJ2-7 better at its end, which makes the J call doubtful. Germline V CDR1 and CDR2: MDHEN, SYDVKM. This CDR3 comprises 16 residues. The CDR3 loop reads CASSPSLGQGDDEQYF. The CDR3 DNA reads TGTGCCAGCAGTCCATCACTGGGACAGGGGGACGACGAGCAGTACTTC.

The chain couples TRBV30 to TRBJ1-1; the D gene is possibly TRBD1 (5 bases). Germline CDR1 is GTSNPN and CDR2 is SVGIG (reference sequence). V lost 5 bases and J 8 bases, leaving 9 bases between the germline ends. The CDR3 extends over 10 amino acids. The CDR3 DNA reads as TGTGCCTGGGGCCGGACAGAAGCTTTCTTT. Translated, it gives CAWGRTEAFF.

For this clone: An end of the junction differs from the germline gene, which may be a read error. V usage is TRBV30 and J usage is TRBJ1-3; the D gene is possibly TRBD1 (6 bases). This CDR3 is 12 amino acids long. CDR1 is GTSNPN and CDR2 is SVGIG in the germline V gene (reference sequence). DNA of the CDR3: TGTGCCTGGAACAGGGATGGATACACCATATATTTT. Its protein is CAWNRDGYTIYF.

This clone has more than one count but fewer than ten. The J gene is TRBJ2-1, the V gene TRBV7-2, with unresolved D. The CDR3 has 15 residues. The germline gives CDR1 SGHTA, CDR2 FQGNSA. V lost 5 bases and J lost 5, with 16 bases in between. The CDR3 reads CASSRPLGWDNEQFF. The CDR3 DNA sequence: TGTGCCAGCAGCCGACCCCTGGGATGGGACAATGAGCAGTTCTTC.

This chain connects TRBV5-1 to TRBJ2-1; 8 bases fit TRBD2. The ends lost 0 bases at V and 4 bases at J; junction bases unmatched: 6. The CDR3 consists of 16 residues. Germline-derived CDR1 and CDR2 are SGHRS and YFSETQ. The CDR3 coding sequence is TGCGCCAGCAGCTTGGACCCGGGAGGGCCGTACAATGAGCAGTTCTTC. Translated: CASSLDPGGPYNEQFF.

This sequence joins TRBV28 and TRBJ2-5; D possibly corresponds to TRBD2 (6 bases). Trimming took off 4 bases at V and 4 bases at J, with 16 bases between the two ends. CDR3 length: 15 residues. CDR1 and CDR2 from the germline V gene are MDHEN and SYDVKM. The CDR3 loop reads CASSYQRLVGETQYF. The CDR3 nucleotides are TGTGCCAGCAGTTACCAGCGACTAGTCGGAGAGACCCAGTACTTC. The full variable domain, its missing parts supplied by reference TRBV28 and TRBJ2-5, is DVKVTQSSRYLVKRTGEKVFLECVQDMDHENMFWYRQDPGLGLRLIYFSYDVKMKEKGDIPEGYSVSREKKERFSLILESASTNQTSMYLCASSYQRLVGETQYFGPGTRLLVL.

A few counts support this clone. V usage is TRBV7-9 and J usage is TRBJ2-7, with D unclear. The CDR3 has 12 residues. Germline lookup yields CDR1 SEHNR and CDR2 FQNEAQ (reference sequence). V was trimmed by 3 bases and J by 5 bases, leaving 8 bases between them. CDR3 sequence reads: CASSFLGHEQYF. The CDR3 nucleotides are TGTGCCAGCAGCTTTCTGGGTCACGAGCAGTACTTC.

This clone was recorded many times. The chain links TRBV27 to TRBJ1-2; 7 nucleotides align to TRBD1. There are 13 residues in the CDR3. The J segment lost 7 bases and the V segment lost 6 bases, leaving 8 bases of the junction unmatched. Looked up from germline, CDR1 is MNHEY and CDR2 is SMNVEV (reference sequence). The DNA of the CDR3 is TGTGCCAGCAGCCGAACAGGGGCAACTGGCTACACCTTC. Its protein product is CASSRTGATGYTF.

V is TRBV30 and J is TRBJ1-2, with a tentative D call TRBD1 (6 bases). CDR3 length: 13 amino acids. In germline, CDR1 is GTSNPN, CDR2 SVGIG (reference sequence). V lost 8 bases, J lost 4 bases, and 17 bases lay in between. The DNA of the CDR3 is TGTGCCCGAACCCCAGGGGAGGGCTATGGCTACACCTTC. Its protein is CARTPGEGYGYTF.

Only a few counts were recorded for this clone. This rearrangement joins TRBV9 to TRBJ2-5; no firm D call. Trimming took off 2 bases at V and 3 bases at J, with 14 bases between the two ends. Germline V gives CDR1 SGDLS, CDR2 YYNGEE. CDR3 length: 15 amino acids. CDR3 region: CASSVSPRTEETQYF. The CDR3 bases are TGTGCCAGCAGCGTGTCGCCACGGACGGAAGAGACCCAGTACTTC.

This clone was recorded a few times. In the same sample, other DNA sequences code for this CDR3. The V gene is TRBV29-1, the J gene TRBJ1-1; 7 bases are a match to TRBD1. V shed 1 base and J 2 bases; nucleotides not matched to a gene: 4. The CDR3 runs 14 residues. Per the germline V gene, CDR1 is SQVTM and CDR2 is ANQGSEA. CDR3 nucleotides: TGCAGCGTTGAAGGGGGACAGCTCAACACTGAAGCTTTCTTT. Its protein is CSVEGGQLNTEAFF.

This clone was recorded a few times. This chain links TRBV9 with TRBJ2-6, with D perhaps given as TRBD1 or TRBD2 (6 bases each). From germline, CDR1 is SGDLS and CDR2 YYNGEE. V lost 0 bases to trimming and J lost 6 bases, with 16 bases between them. This CDR3 region has 17 residues. As DNA, the CDR3 is TGTGCCAGCAGCGTAGGACAGGTCCGCGGGATGGCCAACGTCCTGACTTTC. Its translation is CASSVGQVRGMANVLTF.

This clone came up a few times. The chain combines TRBV30 with TRBJ1-6; 8 nucleotides agree with TRBD1. Germline V gives CDR1 GTSNPN, CDR2 SVGIG (reference sequence). V trimming: 1 base; J trimming: 9 bases; junction bases outside the gene matches: 11. The CDR3 has 16 residues. The CDR3 coding sequence is TGTGCCTGGAGTGCACTGGCAGGACAGGGAGGTTCACCCCTCCACTTT. Amino acid sequence: CAWSALAGQGGSPLHF.